Listed here are 24 T cell receptor beta chains from one sample, sequenced in a study of T cells in Graves' hyperthyroidism and ophthalmopathy. Amplified TCR beta CDR3 regions came from RNA transcripts. The HTBI primer set served for first-round RT-PCR of the TCR CDR3. Using its own MiXCR run on the multiplex PCR reads, TCRdb lists one record per CDR3 protein. Found here are some 550,000 distinct CDR3 sequences, more than 20% of them singletons; the top ten hold 26%. Input material: blood. The source is a man younger than 35 with Graves' hyperthyroidism.

This clonotype was seen repeatedly, ten times or more. CDR3 bases: TGTGCCAGCAGTGAGGACAGCCGGCGGCCCCAGCATTTT. Its translation: CASSEDSRRPQHF. J is TRBJ1-5 and V is TRBV27; tentative D call: TRBD1 (6 bases). Trimming shortened V by 5 bases and J by 9 bases, and 14 bases separated the two germline ends. Per the germline V gene, CDR1 is MNHEY and CDR2 is SMNVEV (reference sequence). The CDR3 has 13 residues.

The rearrangement joins TRBV4-1 to TRBJ2-7; D unclear. The length of the CDR3 is 13 residues. V was shortened by 4 bases and J by 2 bases, with 9 bases between the two germline ends. The germline V gene encodes CDR1 MGHRA and CDR2 YSYEKL. CDR3 coding DNA: TGCGCCAGCAGCCTTAGTTGGGCCTACGAGCAGTACTTC. Translated: CASSLSWAYEQYF.

The chain couples TRBV6-1 to TRBJ1-1; 7 bases line up with TRBD1. The CDR3 consists of 15 residues. Losses at the gene ends were 4 bases for V and 1 base for J; bases not matched to a gene: 6. Germline CDR1 and CDR2: MNHNS and SASEGT. The CDR3 region is CASSGQGGENTEAFF. CDR3 coding DNA: TGTGCCAGCAGTGGGCAGGGGGGCGAGAACACTGAAGCTTTCTTT.

This clonotype showed up just a few times. This may come from a read error, since a much larger clone is one base off. This chain joins TRBV6-2 or TRBV6-3 and TRBJ2-5, with D possibly TRBD1 on 6 matching bases. This CDR3 contains 13 residues. CDR1 is MNHEY, CDR2 SVGEGT, per germline. V shed 10 bases and J shed 1 base, with 13 bases lying between them. The CDR3: CAIRVQGQETQYF. The CDR3 DNA is TGTGCCATCCGCGTACAGGGCCAAGAGACCCAGTACTTC.

This clonotype appeared many times. V and J are TRBV20-1 and TRBJ1-1; unclear D gene. The CDR3 is made up of 13 amino acids. Germline CDR1 and CDR2: DFQATT and SNEGSKA (reference sequence). V dropped 5 bases and J dropped 1 base, with 11 bases sitting between them. This CDR3 reads CSAPLGSNTEAFF. The CDR3, as DNA: TGCAGTGCTCCTCTCGGGTCGAACACTGAAGCTTTCTTT.

Ten or more counts support this clonotype. The CDR3 carries no conserved terminal phenylalanine or tryptophan, so it likely arises from a read error. The chain couples TRBV2 to TRBJ1-5; the match to TRBD1 covers 7 bases. The ends lost 3 bases at V and 7 bases at J; junction bases unmatched: 6. The germline V gene has CDR1 SNHLY and CDR2 FYNNEI. The CDR3 covers 14 residues. This chain's CDR3 is CASSEDRWKQPQHL. The DNA for the CDR3 is TGTGCCAGCAGTGAGGACAGGTGGAAGCAGCCCCAGCATCTT.

This clonotype was seen many times. The chain recombines TRBV28 with TRBJ1-5; 7 bases match TRBD1. CDR3 length: 16 residues. Trimming cost V 4 bases and J 3 bases; bases outside gene matches: 9. Germline values: CDR1 MDHEN, CDR2 SYDVKM. CDR3 sequence reads: CASSSLATGINQPQHF. Here the CDR3 DNA reads TGTGCCAGCAGTTCACTGGCGACAGGGATCAATCAGCCCCAGCATTTT.

The rearrangement links TRBV28 to TRBJ2-5; D is perhaps TRBD1 or TRBD2 (6 bases each). Germline lookup yields CDR1 MDHEN and CDR2 SYDVKM. CDR3 length: 14 amino acids. The V gene lost 3 bases and the J gene lost 5 bases, with 13 bases spanning the gap. The CDR3: CASSFRSGAETQYF. The CDR3 region has the DNA TGTGCCAGCAGTTTTCGGTCGGGGGCCGAGACCCAGTACTTC.

This clonotype was detected ten times or more. The chain links TRBV5-6 to TRBJ1-1; D not resolved. Trimming removed 3 bases from V and 6 bases from J, with 12 bases in between. The CDR3 covers 13 residues. The germline V gene encodes CDR1 SGHDT and CDR2 YYEEEE. Here the CDR3 DNA reads TGTGCCAGCAGCTCCGCCCTTTTCGCTGAAGCTTTCTTT. It specifies CASSSALFAEAFF.

This clonotype was picked up many times. The chain combines TRBV24-1 with TRBJ2-2, with 7 bases identical to TRBD2. Looked up from germline, CDR1 is KGHDR and CDR2 is SFDVKD. The CDR3 runs 18 residues. Trimming took 5 bases from V and 3 from J; bases not matched to a gene: 14. This chain's CDR3 is CATSGPRPGRVDTGELFF. The CDR3 DNA sequence: TGTGCCACCAGTGGCCCGCGCCCAGGGAGGGTAGACACCGGGGAGCTGTTTTTT.

This clonotype was observed many times. This chain uses TRBV6-5 with TRBJ2-7, with 9 nucleotides matching TRBD1. The CDR3 has 15 residues. V gave up 2 bases and J gave up 6 bases; unmatched junction bases: 8. Germline V CDR1 and CDR2: MNHEY, SVGAGI. The CDR3 DNA is TGTGCCAGCAGTTACGTGGGACAGGGATGGCGCGAGCAGTACTTC. Residues: CASSYVGQGWREQYF.

Ten or more counts support this clonotype. The rearrangement links TRBV11-2 to TRBJ1-1; D gene uncertain. Germline lookup yields CDR1 SGHAT and CDR2 FQNNGV. The V end was cut by 5 bases, the J end by 0 bases, with 7 bases between. The CDR3 consists of 13 residues. Written as DNA, the CDR3 is TGTGCCAGCAGCCGGAATATGAACACTGAAGCTTTCTTT. This codes for CASSRNMNTEAFF.

The chain has TRBV29-1 and TRBJ2-5, with a tentative D call TRBD2 (5 bases). Germline V gives CDR1 SQVTM, CDR2 ANQGSEA. The ends were cut back, 0 bases at V and 2 bases at J, with 10 bases in the middle. This CDR3 spans 14 amino acids. CDR3 nucleotides: TGCAGCGTTGAAGAACCCTGGACTCAAGAGACCCAGTACTTC. It translates to CSVEEPWTQETQYF. The full variable domain, rest sourced from reference TRBV29-1 and TRBJ2-5, is SAVISQKPSRDICQRGTSLTIQCQVDSQVTMMFWYRQQPGQSLTLIATANQGSEATYESGFVIDKFPISRPNLTFSTLTVSNMSPEDSSIYLCSVEEPWTQETQYFGPGTRLLVL.

In this sample, this clonotype turned up many times. The V call is TRBV12-3 or TRBV12-4, the J call TRBJ2-7, with a weak D call TRBD1 (6 bases). The CDR3 has 14 residues. V was pared by 6 bases and J by 5 bases, with 17 bases between. The chain's CDR3 is CASSQQGEVNEQYF. The CDR3, as DNA: TGTGCCAGCAGCCAACAGGGAGAAGTGAACGAGCAGTACTTC.

This clonotype was counted ten times or more. The chain is built from TRBV6-5 and TRBJ1-5, with 9 bases lining up with TRBD1. Germline V CDR1 and CDR2: MNHEY, SVGAGI. The CDR3 contains 16 residues. Unmatched junction bases numbered 7, after V lost 0 bases and J lost 7 bases. This CDR3 is CASSYSGTGSRQPQHF. The CDR3 DNA reads TGTGCCAGCAGTTACTCCGGGACAGGGAGTCGCCAGCCCCAGCATTTT.

This clonotype was counted ten times or more. The chain employs TRBV13 and TRBJ2-7; D unresolved. Trimming took off 2 bases at V and 5 bases at J, with 10 bases between the two ends. The CDR3 contains 13 residues. From germline, CDR1 is PRHDT and CDR2 FYEKMQ (reference sequence). CDR3 loop: CASSLMESNEQYF. As DNA, the CDR3 is TGTGCCAGCAGCTTAATGGAGTCCAACGAGCAGTACTTC.

As DNA, the CDR3 is TGTGCCAGCTCACCGCTCTCACACGCTTACGAGCAGTACTTC. Translated: CASSPLSHAYEQYF. The V and J genes are TRBV18 and TRBJ2-7; D gene ambiguous. CDR1 KGHSH and CDR2 LQKENI come from the germline V gene. V was shortened by 3 bases and J by 4 bases, with 13 bases between the two germline ends. The CDR3 loop spans 14 amino acids.

At least ten counts were recorded for this clonotype. The chain combines TRBV6-1 with TRBJ1-1, with unresolved D. The CDR3 covers 14 residues. The V end was cut by 4 bases, the J end by 0 bases, with 9 bases between. The V gene's germline CDR1 is MNHNS and CDR2 SASEGT. The CDR3 DNA is TGTGCCAGCAGTGGATCAGTCATGAACACTGAAGCTTTCTTT. It codes for CASSGSVMNTEAFF.

This clonotype has a count of ten or more. The chain joins TRBV2 to TRBJ1-1; weak D call: TRBD1 (6 bases). The CDR3 loop spans 14 amino acids. Per germline, CDR1 SNHLY and CDR2 FYNNEI. V was cut by 7 bases and J by 6 bases, with 18 bases left in between. For the CDR3, the DNA is TGTGCCAGCACCGGAGAAGGGGGAGGGGCTGAAGCTTTCTTT. Its translation: CASTGEGGGAEAFF.

The rearrangement joins TRBV6-1 to TRBJ2-7; D gene ambiguous. Per germline, CDR1 MNHNS and CDR2 SASEGT. Trimming stripped 10 bases from V and 1 base from J, with 8 bases between. The CDR3 has 11 amino acids. The CDR3 region is CATQRSYEQYF. The CDR3, as DNA: TGTGCCACCCAGAGATCCTACGAGCAGTACTTC.

The V gene is TRBV11-1, the J gene TRBJ1-2; 10 bases fit TRBD1. V was pared by 5 bases and J by 0 bases, with 15 bases of the junction left unmatched. This CDR3 spans 19 amino acids. CDR1 SGHAT and CDR2 FQDESV come from the germline V gene (reference sequence). For the CDR3, the DNA is TGTGCCAGCAGCCCACGGCAGACAGGGGGCCTACTTCCTAACTATGGCTACACCTTC. This sequence encodes CASSPRQTGGLLPNYGYTF.

This clonotype was seen many times. V and J are TRBV28 and TRBJ1-5; D is ambiguous. This CDR3 comprises 17 residues. CDR1 and CDR2 from the germline V gene are MDHEN and SYDVKM. Trimming pared 1 base from V and 1 base from J, leaving 14 bases between. CDR3 region: CASSLLASPASNQPQHF. DNA for the CDR3: TGTGCCAGCAGTTTATTGGCCAGCCCAGCAAGCAATCAGCCCCAGCATTTT.

The chain links TRBV2 to TRBJ1-6; TRBD1 matches 8 bases. CDR1 and CDR2 from the germline V gene are SNHLY and FYNNEI. V lost 6 bases to trimming and J lost 10 bases; unmatched junction nucleotides: 14. The length of the CDR3 is 16 residues. CDR3 loop: CASRGSRTGKTSPLHF. In DNA form, the CDR3 reads TGTGCCAGCAGGGGATCGCGGACAGGGAAAACCTCACCCCTCCACTTT.

This clonotype came up a few times. Sequence at one end of the junction differs from germline and may be a read error. The chain has TRBV27 and TRBJ2-5; possible D gene TRBD2, 6 bases. The length of the CDR3 is 13 residues. The germline gives CDR1 MNHEY, CDR2 SMNVEV (reference sequence). CDR3 region: CASSFQAGMGEDF. The CDR3 DNA reads as TGTGCCAGCAGTTTCCAGGCGGGCATGGGGGAGGACTTC.